This T cell receptor (beta chain) was recorded in a study of TIL therapy for anti-PD-1-resistant metastatic lung cancer (dated by TCRdb to the early 2020s). In terms of the full investigation: Before any PD-1/PD-L1 blockade was given, tumors were harvested, nivolumab was then administered, and patients who progressed went on to receive lymphodepletion, an infusion of expanded TIL, and IL-2. The cohort was predominantly lung adenocarcinoma, with several EGFR-mutant and two ALK-rearranged tumors, and half of patients were current or former smokers. Enrolled patients had a median age of about 50 years (range about 35-80) and a median tumor PD-L1 proportion score of around 5.6%. A median non-synonymous tumor mutation burden of about 1.6 mutations per megabase was determined across the cohort by whole-exome sequencing. T cell receptor beta sequencing of tumor and peripheral blood served to follow clonotypes across the tumor, the expanded TIL product, and serial blood samples.

About this clone itself: Its cognate antigen has yet to be identified. Nothing much larger sits one base from this clone, and base qualities are not available.

In the paper's terms, the time point label means: pre-treatment sample, taken before nivolumab and TIL therapy. A phase I trial run at two centers enrolled adults with stage 4 NSCLC between October 2017 and 2020. The samples were obtained from a phase I trial that was single-arm and open-label and tested tumor-infiltrating lymphocyte therapy combined with nivolumab in advanced non-small cell lung cancer. Blood mononuclear cells were isolated from EDTA tubes by Ficoll gradient and were snap-frozen as pellets, and DNA was extracted with a Qiagen mini-prep kit. Measured from the cysteine to the phenylalanine, the CDR3 is 17 residues long. Of all the DNA, just the CDR3 is kept, 51 bases in frame from base 1. The germline V end is reduced by 3 bases and the J end by 0 bases; junction bases left unmatched: 10. Sequences SGHDN (CDR1) and FVKESK (CDR2) are obtained from the germline V gene. Using bias-controlled multiplex PCR with the immunoSEQ v3 hsTCRB kit, the TCR beta CDR3 regions were amplified from genomic DNA. An Illumina NextSeq 500 was used to sequence the TCR libraries, reaching 1.5 million to 2.5 million read pairs at survey level or about 5-6.5 million at deep level. On the study's bioinformatics: V, D and J genes were assigned, non-productive sequences were removed, and clonality was reported by immunoSEQ Analyzer software. Repertoires were compared using productive Simpson clonality and Morisita overlap index of productive TRB rearrangements between infused TIL and blood. Absolute clonotype counts in blood were estimated by multiplying the lymphocyte count by the CD3+ fraction and by the productive frequency of the clone. As stored in TCRdb, this immuneACCESS dataset retains in-frame rearrangements with V and J assigned. A fraction of the clones does not appear; measured against another copy, unresolved V genes explain less than half of the discrepancy, and the remainder lacks a known reason. Clonal size and the V and J genes are those of that table, whereas D and trimming came from the DNA. For this sample there are under 70,000 clones; more than 60% appear just once. Less than 2% of the sample lies in the top ten.

The full study reports these points: The cohort was highly selected, including more treatment-naive, never-smoker and oncogene-addicted patients than is typical, which limits generalizability. The baseline peripheral repertoire was partially replaced by infused TIL clonotypes, which then decayed over months, and no apparent association between persistence and response was found. The study protocol defined all tumor marker inferences as exploratory.

The sample in question was blood, obtained at baseline. The chain uses TRBV14 and TRBJ1-1; 7 bases in the middle match TRBD1. This receptor was taken from a person aged 25 to 85 with non-small cell lung cancer. For the CDR3, the sequence is CASSQLGKTGLNTEAFF. The nucleotides are TGTGCCAGCAGCCAGCTAGGGAAGACAGGGTTGAACACTGAAGCTTTCTTT. Where the CDR3 stops, the reference TRBV14 and TRBJ1-1 genes take over; the full variable domain is EAGVTQFPSHSVIEKGQTVTLRCDPISGHDNLYWYRRVMGKEIKFLLHFVKESKQDESGMPNNRFLAERTGGTYSTLKVQPAELEDSGVYFCASSQLGKTGLNTEAFFGQGTRLTVV.